These 27 T cell receptor beta chains came from one sample sequenced in a study of OX40 agonist ivuxolimab in advanced cancers. Library preparation used the immunoSEQ multiplex PCR assay. TCRdb provides this immuneACCESS table in a form limited to in-frame rearrangements. Some clones are lacking; in checked studies, under half of them reflect an unresolved V gene, and why the rest are absent is not known. The sample contains around 86,000 clones, just over 90% of them found a single time. The ten largest clones represent roughly an eighth of the sample. Sequencing used CD4+ or CD8+ T cells sorted from blood, obtained in a trial of the OX40 agonist ivuxolimab. Receptors were obtained from an adult with an advanced solid tumor such as melanoma, head and neck, liver or kidney cancer.

The chain is built from TRBV9 and TRBJ2-7; D remains unclear. CDR1 SGDLS and CDR2 YYNGEE come from the germline V gene. The CDR3 sequence is 13 residues long. Deletions cut 0 bases from V and 0 bases from J, with 4 bases between. The CDR3 here is CASSVDASYEQYF. The CDR3 DNA is TGTGCCAGCAGCGTAGACGCCTCCTACGAGCAGTACTTC.

The rearrangement joins TRBV7-9 to TRBJ2-7; D is ambiguous. V was cut by 2 bases and J by 2 bases, with 7 bases left in between. The CDR3 runs 13 residues. Per germline, CDR1 SEHNR and CDR2 FQNEAQ (reference sequence). This CDR3 is CASSLISAYEQYF. DNA for the CDR3: TGTGCCAGCAGCTTAATAAGTGCCTACGAGCAGTACTTC.

The V and J genes are TRBV19 and TRBJ2-2; D not certain. Germline V gene sequence: CDR1 LNHDA, CDR2 SQIVND (reference sequence). The CDR3 length is 15 residues. The germline V and J ends were trimmed by 7 bases and 5 bases, with 17 bases remaining between them. The DNA of the CDR3 is TGTGCCAGTACCGCCTTGAAGGTCTGGACCGGGGAGCTGTTTTTT. Its protein product is CASTALKVWTGELFF.

The chain recombines TRBV11-1 with TRBJ2-7; D is possibly TRBD1 or TRBD2 (6 bases each). Germline-derived CDR1 and CDR2 are SGHAT and FQDESV (reference sequence). This CDR3 is built from 13 residues. V gave up 8 bases and J gave up 2 bases, with 13 bases separating them. The CDR3 region has the DNA TGTGCCAGCGGGGGGCATACCCCCTACGAGCAGTACTTC. Translation gives CASGGHTPYEQYF.

The rearrangement links TRBV7-9 to TRBJ1-2, with a tentative D call TRBD1 (5 bases). Germline lookup yields CDR1 SEHNR and CDR2 FQNEAQ (reference sequence). The V gene lost 1 base and the J gene lost 4 bases, with 7 bases spanning the gap. There are 13 residues in the CDR3. The CDR3 loop is CASSLGGGYGYTF. The CDR3 DNA reads as TGTGCCAGCAGCTTAGGTGGGGGCTATGGCTACACCTTC.

V and J are TRBV6-5 and TRBJ2-7; 11 nucleotides line up with TRBD1. Germline V gene data show CDR1 as MNHEY and CDR2 as SVGAGI. The CDR3 covers 15 residues. The V gene end was trimmed by 6 bases and the J gene end by 5 bases; junction bases not matched to a gene: 9. This CDR3 reads CASSQGQGARNEQYF. The CDR3 region has the DNA TGTGCCAGCAGCCAAGGACAGGGGGCTCGGAACGAGCAGTACTTC.

The chain links TRBV29-1 to TRBJ2-7; 11 bases line up with TRBD2. In germline, CDR1 is SQVTM, CDR2 ANQGSEA. The CDR3 has 19 residues. J was trimmed by 4 bases and V by 3 bases; bases with no gene match: 20. CDR3 DNA: TGCAGCGTTGAGTTGGGGACATTCCCACTAGCGGGAGAATCGTACGAGCAGTACTTC. It codes for CSVELGTFPLAGESYEQYF.

The chain joins TRBV4-1 to TRBJ1-6; D remains unclear. V dropped 1 base and J dropped 4 bases, with 14 bases sitting between them. This CDR3 is 17 amino acids long. Germline CDR1 reads MGHRA; CDR2 reads YSYEKL. The CDR3 DNA is TGCGCCAGCAGCCAAGCCGACTCGACACTGTATAATTCACCCCTCCACTTT. Translation: CASSQADSTLYNSPLHF.

The chain combines TRBV5-1 with TRBJ2-3; D call uncertain. Germline CDR1 and CDR2: SGHRS and YFSETQ. The CDR3 sequence is 15 residues long. The V end lost 0 bases, the J end lost 0 bases, and 8 bases lay between the germline ends. Written as DNA, the CDR3 is TGCGCCAGCAGCTTGGCCGAGGATAGCACAGATACGCAGTATTTT. Amino acid sequence: CASSLAEDSTDTQYF. The entire variable domain, with the rest obtained from reference TRBV5-1 and TRBJ2-3, is as follows: KAGVTQTPRYLIKTRGQQVTLSCSPISGHRSVSWYQQTPGQGLQFLFEYFSETQRNKGNFPGRFSGRQFSNSRSEMNVSTLELGDSALYLCASSLAEDSTDTQYFGPGTRLTVL.

This chain uses TRBV6-5 with TRBJ2-5; D possibly corresponds to TRBD2 (5 bases). The CDR3 loop spans 14 amino acids. Germline V gene lookup returns CDR1 MNHEY and CDR2 SVGAGI. V lost 1 base and J lost 5, with 11 bases in between. The chain's CDR3 is CASSYFGGRETQYF. The CDR3 coding sequence is TGTGCCAGCAGTTACTTTGGAGGAAGGGAGACCCAGTACTTC.

The rearrangement uses TRBV18 and TRBJ2-3, with 7 bases that match TRBD1. Germline lookup yields CDR1 KGHSH and CDR2 LQKENI. V lost 6 bases and J lost 5; bases outside the gene matches: 11. CDR3 size: 15 residues. CDR3 bases: TGTGCCAGCTCCCCGGGACAGTTTAATGGAGATACGCAGTATTTT. It encodes CASSPGQFNGDTQYF.

The rearrangement uses TRBV29-1 and TRBJ2-3, with 7 nucleotides matching TRBD1. CDR3 size: 15 residues. Germline lookup yields CDR1 SQVTM and CDR2 ANQGSEA. Losses at the gene ends were 1 base for V and 5 bases for J; bases not matched to a gene: 9. The CDR3 DNA sequence: TGCAGCGTTGAAGTGGCACAGGGGCCGAAAGATACGCAGTATTTT. This codes for CSVEVAQGPKDTQYF.

The rearrangement joins TRBV4-3 to TRBJ2-1; TRBD1 agrees at 8 bases. J gave up 6 bases and V 0 bases, and 7 bases lay outside the gene matches. The germline V gene encodes CDR1 LGHNA and CDR2 YSLEER. The CDR3 extends over 16 amino acids. The CDR3 DNA is TGCGCCAGCAGCCAAGATCTCAGGGGGCGCGGCAATGAGCAGTTCTTC. Its protein is CASSQDLRGRGNEQFF.

The rearrangement uses TRBV5-1 and TRBJ2-3, with 7 positions matching TRBD2. The CDR3 has 17 amino acids. J gave up 2 bases and V 4 bases, and 13 bases lay outside the gene matches. Germline V gene lookup returns CDR1 SGHRS and CDR2 YFSETQ. The CDR3, as DNA: TGCGCCAGCAGCCCCCCTAGCGCGGGAGACTCCACAGATACGCAGTATTTT. Amino acids: CASSPPSAGDSTDTQYF.

The chain recombines TRBV2 with TRBJ1-5; 7 bases fit TRBD1. The CDR3 sequence is 15 residues long. J lost 1 base, V lost 4 bases, and 4 bases had no gene match. Germline values: CDR1 SNHLY, CDR2 FYNNEI. The CDR3 loop is CASSVSGGSNQPQHF. As DNA, the CDR3 is TGTGCCAGCAGTGTATCAGGGGGGAGCAATCAGCCCCAGCATTTT.

The chain has TRBV27 and TRBJ1-1; no firm D call. The germline V gene has CDR1 MNHEY and CDR2 SMNVEV (reference sequence). Trimming left V 2 bases short and J 4 bases short, with 11 bases between. The CDR3 length is 14 residues. The CDR3 sequence: CASSLIGVSTEAFF. DNA of the CDR3: TGTGCCAGCAGTTTAATCGGGGTTTCCACTGAAGCTTTCTTT.

The rearrangement uses TRBV29-1 and TRBJ2-5; 7 nucleotides agree with TRBD2. The junction had 6 bases not matched to a gene; V was cut back by 3 bases and J by 5 bases. Germline values: CDR1 SQVTM, CDR2 ANQGSEA. The CDR3 contains 13 residues. In DNA, the CDR3 is TGCAGCGTTGAGTGGGGGGGTGAGGAGACCCAGTACTTC. Translating gives CSVEWGGEETQYF.

J is TRBJ2-1 and V is TRBV28; 7 positions agree with TRBD1. CDR3 size: 16 residues. Per the germline V gene, CDR1 is MDHEN and CDR2 is SYDVKM. V trimming: 6 bases; J trimming: 4 bases; junction bases outside the gene matches: 12. The CDR3 bases are TGTGCCAGCAGCGCTGAGGGTGGGACAGCTTACAATGAGCAGTTCTTC. Protein sequence: CASSAEGGTAYNEQFF.

The CDR3 DNA reads TGTGCCAGCAGTTTCGAAGGGAACAAGCAGTACTTC. It codes for CASSFEGNKQYF. The V gene is TRBV28, the J gene TRBJ2-7; the D is unclear. The CDR3 runs to 12 residues. The germline CDR1 and CDR2 sequences are MDHEN and SYDVKM. V shed 3 bases and J shed 8 bases, with 11 bases lying between them.

V usage is TRBV4-3 and J usage is TRBJ2-7, with D uncertain. Trimming left V 1 base short and J 2 bases short, with 6 bases between. CDR3 size: 13 residues. From germline, CDR1 is LGHNA and CDR2 YSLEER. This chain's CDR3 is CASSQGSTYEQYF. As DNA, the CDR3 is TGCGCCAGCAGCCAAGGTTCTACCTACGAGCAGTACTTC.

The chain combines TRBV7-8 with TRBJ2-7; 8 bases are shared with TRBD2. Germline CDR1 reads SGHVS; CDR2 reads FQNEAQ. This CDR3 contains 16 residues. Unmatched junction bases numbered 6, after V lost 1 base and J lost 1 base. The CDR3 sequence: CASSLEAGDGSYEQYF. CDR3 sequence (DNA): TGTGCCAGCAGCTTAGAAGCGGGAGATGGATCCTACGAGCAGTACTTC.

The V and J genes are TRBV5-1 and TRBJ2-7, with D tentatively TRBD2 (8 bases). V was clipped by 7 bases and J by 3 bases, with 17 bases between them. The CDR3 is 14 residues long. Germline CDR1 is SGHRS and CDR2 is YFSETQ. CDR3 bases: TGCGCCAGCGGCGTAGCGGGACAGAGCTACGAGCAGTACTTC. Its protein is CASGVAGQSYEQYF.

The chain is built from TRBV6-1 and TRBJ1-4, with 9 bases lining up with TRBD1. The V gene's germline CDR1 is MNHNS and CDR2 SASEGT. CDR3 size: 17 residues. After removal of 3 bases from V and 2 bases from J, the junction contained 7 bases not matched to a gene. CDR3 in amino acids: CASSDDRGISTNEKLFF. CDR3 nucleotides: TGTGCCAGCAGTGATGACAGGGGGATAAGCACTAATGAAAAACTGTTTTTT.

This clone has only one observation. The chain is built from TRBV18 and TRBJ1-2, with unresolved D. The ends were cut back, 1 base at V and 0 bases at J, with 9 bases in the middle. Germline loops: CDR1 KGHSH, CDR2 LQKENI. The CDR3 contains 15 residues. CDR3 in amino acids: CASSPLERTNYGYTF. Written as DNA, the CDR3 is TGTGCCAGCTCACCACTGGAACGGACTAACTATGGCTACACCTTC.

This rearrangement joins TRBV21-1 to TRBJ1-1. TRBV21-1 is a pseudogene segment. This CDR3 has 17 amino acids. The DNA for the CDR3 is TGTGCCAGCAGCAAAGTAGGGGAGGGAGTGGGGAACACTGAAGCTTTCTTT. This translates into CASSKVGEGVGNTEAFF.

CDR3 nucleotide sequence: TGTGCCAGTAGTACCCTAGACAAAGCAGAGAATGAAAAACTGTTTTTT. Amino acid sequence: CASSTLDKAENEKLFF. The chain couples TRBV19 to TRBJ1-4; D is undetermined. This CDR3 region has 16 residues. V gave up 4 bases and J gave up 5 bases, with 17 bases separating them. Germline V gene sequence: CDR1 LNHDA, CDR2 SQIVND (reference sequence).

The CDR3 is CASSQYDFDEQFF. DNA for the CDR3: TGCGCCAGCAGCCAATACGACTTCGATGAGCAGTTCTTC. The V and J genes are TRBV4-1 and TRBJ2-1; unclear D gene. CDR3 length: 13 amino acids. Germline CDR1 reads MGHRA; CDR2 reads YSYEKL. Trimming took off 2 bases at V and 8 bases at J, with 10 bases between the two ends.